This TCR beta chain was captured in a study of T cell changes during pregnancy in multiple sclerosis. Trimming shortened V by 4 bases and J by 4 bases, and 17 bases separated the two germline ends. CDR1 and CDR2 from the germline V gene are SGDLS and YYNGEE. The CDR3 totals 15 residues. Only in-frame clones appear in the TCRdb table, and some are missing; sequencing was by immunoSEQ multiplex PCR. The data contain 91,000 or so clones, approximately 92% of them seen just once; the ten biggest clones take up just over 2%. V and J are TRBV9 and TRBJ1-1, with D tentatively TRBD1 (5 bases). Here the sequenced sample was peripheral blood, taken after pregnancy. The receptor was isolated from a female donor with multiple sclerosis, enrolled in a pregnancy study. CDR3 in amino acids: CASSSRPGSGTEAFF. For the CDR3, the DNA is TGTGCCAGCAGCTCTAGGCCAGGGTCGGGCACTGAAGCTTTCTTT. The whole variable domain, filled in from reference TRBV9 and TRBJ1-1, reads DSGVTQTPKHLITATGQRVTLRCSPRSGDLSVYWYQQSLDQGLQFLIQYYNGEERAKGNILERFSAQQFPDLHSELNLSSLELGDSALYFCASSSRPGSGTEAFFGQGTRLTVV.